This T cell receptor beta chain was found in a study of T cell changes during pregnancy in multiple sclerosis. A note on this clone: One end of the junction is discordant with germline, which a read error may explain.

Data came from immunoSEQ multiplex PCR; TCRdb stores just in-frame clones and leaves some out. The data hold about 92,000 clones, with roughly 92% observed a single time. The CDR3 extends over 15 amino acids. CDR1 is SSHAT and CDR2 is FNYEAQ in the germline V gene (reference sequence). The source material was peripheral blood, sampled in the first trimester of pregnancy. The receptor comes from a female donor with multiple sclerosis, enrolled in a pregnancy study. The genes are TRBV7-7 and TRBJ2-7, with 8 bases fitting TRBD1. This CDR3 is CASSQGAGGSYEQYF. For the CDR3, the DNA is TGTGCTAGCAGCCAAGGCGCAGGGGGCAGCTACGAGCAGTACTTC.